These T cell receptor beta chains were read from a single sample in a study of blood T cells in healthy people across ages. Each CDR3 protein gets one entry after TCRdb re-called the 5' RACE reads with MiXCR. The data show approximately 900,000 distinct CDR3 sequences, approximately 49% seen once. Material for sequencing was blood. The source of these receptors is a man younger than 45 in good health. Both conserved end residues are part of each CDR3. The D gene is left open where the match is weak. Not all rows give a size; the values are once, few, many and, for expanded clones, a class.

V	J	length	D	size	DNA	CDR3
TRBV28	TRBJ1-6	16	.	.	TGTGCCAGCACGGGGGGGCCCGACCCCTATAATTCACCCCTCCACTTT	CASTGGPDPYNSPLHF
TRBV11-2	TRBJ2-3	14	.	.	TGTGCCACCGCCCATGAGGGGCTTGGAGATACGCAGTATTTT	CATAHEGLGDTQYF
TRBV15	TRBJ2-3	18	TRBD1	many	TGTGCCACCAGCAGAGCATACCGACAGGGGTCGCGGCCAGATACGCAGTATTTT	CATSRAYRQGSRPDTQYF
TRBV6-2/TRBV6-3	TRBJ2-1	14	.	.	TGTGCCAGCAGCCTCCTTAGGGTCTTGGGTGAGCAGTTCTTC	CASSLLRVLGEQFF
TRBV7-2	TRBJ2-1	17	TRBD2	few	TGTGCCAGCAGCTTAGACCCCCCGCGGGGGGCCTACAATGAGCAGTTCTTC	CASSLDPPRGAYNEQFF
TRBV7-9	TRBJ1-1	15	TRBD1	.	TGTGCCAGCAGCCTAGGACAGGGGGGTACCACTGAAGCTTTCTTT	CASSLGQGGTTEAFF
TRBV5-1	TRBJ2-7	13	.	.	TGCGCCAGCACCCTGGACGGGAATTACGAGCAGTACTTC	CASTLDGNYEQYF
TRBV6-5	TRBJ1-2	13	TRBD1	once	TGTGCCAGCACCCCCGGGACAGGGCTTGGCTACACCTTC	CASTPGTGLGYTF
TRBV15	TRBJ2-7	13	.	many	TGTGCCACCAGCACAGGGGTCTCCTACGAGCAGTACTTC	CATSTGVSYEQYF
TRBV12-3/TRBV12-4	TRBJ2-1	14	.	.	TGTGCCAGCAGTCCAAGGAGGGAGGGGGGTGAGCAGTTCTTC	CASSPRREGGEQFF
TRBV6-4	TRBJ2-7	15	.	.	TGTGCCAGCAGTGACTCGGCAGGCTCCTACAATGAGCAGTACTTC	CASSDSAGSYNEQYF
TRBV2	TRBJ2-7	13	.	few	TGTGCCAGCAGTGATGATGTCTCCTACGAGCAGTACTTC	CASSDDVSYEQYF
TRBV20-1	TRBJ2-5	12	.	.	TGCAGTGCTAGATCCCAGTGGGAGACCCAGTACTTC	CSARSQWETQYF
TRBV2	TRBJ1-2	15	.	.	TGTGCCAGCAGTGAAGCGCTTCGGCCGAACGAGGGCTACACCTTC	CASSEALRPNEGYTF
TRBV29-1	TRBJ1-5	13	.	many	TGCAGCGTGTCAGCAGGGGTTAATCGGCCCCAGCATTTT	CSVSAGVNRPQHF
TRBV28	TRBJ1-2	12	.	.	TGTGCCAGCAGCCCTCCATCCACCCATTTCACCTTC	CASSPPSTHFTF
TRBV14	TRBJ1-6	11	.	.	TGTGCCAGCAGTGTCAAGGGGATTCTCCACTTT	CASSVKGILHF
TRBV5-1	TRBJ2-3	16	TRBD2	few	TGCGCCAGCAGCTTGGAGACGGGGGGGCCTGAAGATACGCAGTATTTT	CASSLETGGPEDTQYF
TRBV4-3	TRBJ2-1	16	TRBD2	.	TGCGCCAGCAGCCATGAACTCGGACTAGCCTACAATGAGCAGTTCTTC	CASSHELGLAYNEQFF
TRBV4-3	TRBJ2-3	15	.	few	TGTGCCAGCAGCCAAGAGGGTCGGGGTACAGATACGCAGTATTTT	CASSQEGRGTDTQYF
TRBV7-2	TRBJ2-4	18	TRBD2	.	TGTGCCAGCAGCGCCAGATCCACTAGCGGGGGGGGTCTTTACATTCAGTACTTC	CASSARSTSGGGLYIQYF
TRBV5-1	TRBJ2-1	17	TRBD2	few	TGCGCCAGCAGCTTGGAGGCTAGCGGGGGGCCGTACAATGAGCAGTTCTTC	CASSLEASGGPYNEQFF
TRBV12-3/TRBV12-4	TRBJ2-3	17	.	.	TGTGCCAGCAGCGGTCGTCGGGGGCCGGTGGGAGCAGATACGCAGTATTTT	CASSGRRGPVGADTQYF
TRBV4-2	TRBJ2-7	15	.	.	TGTGCCAGCAGCCAAGATGAGGGCACCTCCTACGAGCAGTACTTC	CASSQDEGTSYEQYF
TRBV2	TRBJ2-1	15	TRBD1	.	TGTGCCAGTCCAAGAGGGACAGGGGGAGAGGGGGAGCAGTTCTTC	CASPRGTGGEGEQFF
TRBV28	TRBJ2-7	14	TRBD1	few	TGTGCCAGCAGTGTGGACAGGGCGTCGTACGAGCAGTACTTC	CASSVDRASYEQYF
TRBV4-1	TRBJ2-3	15	.	.	TGCGCCAGCAGCCAGGGGCAGCCCGTCACAGATACGCAGTATTTT	CASSQGQPVTDTQYF
TRBV7-9	TRBJ1-1	13	.	.	TGTGCCAGCAACAGGGAGGGAAGGGCTGAAGCTTTCTTT	CASNREGRAEAFF
TRBV20-1	TRBJ2-7	12	.	.	TGCAGTGCGAGACGGGTCCGATACGAGCAGTACTTC	CSARRVRYEQYF
TRBV28	TRBJ2-1	13	TRBD2	.	TGTGCCAGCCTTAGCGGGATGGGCAATGAGCAGTTCTTC	CASLSGMGNEQFF
TRBV20-1	TRBJ1-1	13	.	.	TGCAGTGCTAGAGATGCGGCGAACACTGAAGCTTTCTTT	CSARDAANTEAFF
TRBV4-1	TRBJ2-4	13	.	.	TGCGCCAGCGGGGTATTAGCCAAAAACATTCAGTACTTC	CASGVLAKNIQYF
TRBV6-1	TRBJ2-7	13	TRBD1	few	TGTGCCAGCCGGAGGACAGGGTCCCACGAGCAGTACTTC	CASRRTGSHEQYF
TRBV7-3	TRBJ2-3	16	TRBD2	once	TGTGCCAGCAGCCTGGGGACTAGCGGGTCACGAAATACGCAGTATTTT	CASSLGTSGSRNTQYF
TRBV6-1	TRBJ2-1	15	TRBD2	few	TGTGCCAGCATTGATAGCGGGGGATCTCGCAATGAGCAGTTCTTC	CASIDSGGSRNEQFF
TRBV6-2/TRBV6-3	TRBJ2-7	16	TRBD1	few	TGTGCCAGCAGTTCGGCCGGGACAGGGTATACCTACGAGCAGTACTTC	CASSSAGTGYTYEQYF
TRBV20-1	TRBJ1-2	16	.	.	TGCAGTGCTAGAGGTGGGGGCGGCAGGGAGGACTATGGCTACACCTTC	CSARGGGGREDYGYTF
TRBV4-2	TRBJ1-5	15	.	few	TGTGCCAGCAGCCAAGACAGGGTTGGGTATCAGCCCCAGCATTTT	CASSQDRVGYQPQHF
TRBV11-3	TRBJ2-6	16	.	few	TGTGCCAGCAGCTTAAGCAGGGTGGCTGGGGCCAACGTCCTGACTTTC	CASSLSRVAGANVLTF
TRBV20-1	TRBJ2-7	15	TRBD1	.	TGCAGTGCTAGAGATCGGGACAGGGTTCGTGTGGAGCAGTACTTC	CSARDRDRVRVEQYF
TRBV4-1	TRBJ2-7	17	TRBD2	.	TGCGCCAGCAGCCAGAGGACTAGCGGGGGGAACTCCTACGAGCAGTACTTC	CASSQRTSGGNSYEQYF
TRBV29-1	TRBJ2-7	15	TRBD1	.	TGCAGCGTTGAACTCCCGGGACAGACCTCCTACGAGCAGTACTTC	CSVELPGQTSYEQYF